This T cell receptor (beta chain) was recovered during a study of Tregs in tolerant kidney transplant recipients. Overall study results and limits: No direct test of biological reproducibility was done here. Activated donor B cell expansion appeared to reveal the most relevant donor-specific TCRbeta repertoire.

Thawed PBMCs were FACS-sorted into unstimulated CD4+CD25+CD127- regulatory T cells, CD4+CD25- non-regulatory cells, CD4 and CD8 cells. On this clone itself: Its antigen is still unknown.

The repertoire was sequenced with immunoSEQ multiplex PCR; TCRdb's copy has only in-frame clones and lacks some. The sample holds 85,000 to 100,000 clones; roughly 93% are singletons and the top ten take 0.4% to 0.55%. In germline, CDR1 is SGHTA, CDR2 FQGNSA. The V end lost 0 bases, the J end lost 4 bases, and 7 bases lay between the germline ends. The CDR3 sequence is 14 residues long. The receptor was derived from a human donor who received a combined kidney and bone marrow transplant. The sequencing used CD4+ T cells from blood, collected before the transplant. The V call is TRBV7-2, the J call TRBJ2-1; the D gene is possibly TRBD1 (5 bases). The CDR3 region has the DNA TGTGCCAGCAGCTTAGCGACAGAATACAATGAGCAGTTCTTC. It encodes CASSLATEYNEQFF.